This T cell receptor (beta chain) stems from a study of CD8 T cells in Susac syndrome. It was with random hexamers that about 0.45 to 1 ug RNA was reverse transcribed. The CDR3 of TCR beta was amplified by immunoSEQ multiplex PCR across 54 Vbeta and 13 Jbeta. Via MiXCR, TCRdb re-called the immunoSEQ multiplex PCR reads, giving one row per CDR3 protein. The sample holds over 200,000 distinct CDR3 sequences; about 95% are singletons and the top ten take around 0.082%. TCR beta sequences were obtained from blood CD8+ and CD4+ T cells. In contrast to the negatively isolated CD8+ and CD4+ T cells, TEMRA cells were FACS-enriched. Sequenced: CD4+ T cells from PBMCs. The origin of this receptor is a human donor with multiple sclerosis.

The CDR3 loop is CASIFDREGTEAFF. In DNA form, the CDR3 reads TGTGCCAGCATCTTTGACAGGGAGGGCACTGAAGCTTTCTTT. The rearrangement links TRBV2 to TRBJ1-1, with TRBD1 matching 7 bases. V shed 7 bases and J 4 bases; nucleotides not matched to a gene: 9. Germline values: CDR1 SNHLY, CDR2 FYNNEI. CDR3 size: 14 residues.